The clone carrying this T cell receptor beta chain was recorded once. Its antigen is still unknown. A junction end diverges from the germline sequence, so it may reflect a read error. The data were obtained in a study of cytomegalovirus exposure and HLA in healthy donors. Per germline, CDR1 GTSNPN and CDR2 SVGIG (reference sequence). This CDR3 region has 15 residues. 60 Vbeta and 13 Jbeta primers were used in PCR. Clones were read by immunoSEQ multiplex PCR, and TCRdb kept only the in-frame ones, dropping some. Found here are some 150,000 clones, around 80% of them singletons; the top ten hold 4% to 5.5%. Study-wide points: The number of N-insertions in an Asian-associated ancestry cluster was reportedly below the approximately 600-donor mean in a later analysis.

The chain carries TRBV30 and TRBJ1-2; the D gene is possibly TRBD1 (6 bases). Material: PBMCs. This receptor was identified in a man in his thirties or forties in good health and CMV-seronegative. The CDR3 sequence: CAWGTPKGVLYGHTF. In DNA form, the CDR3 reads TGCGCCTGGGGGACACCAAAGGGGGTCCTTTATGGCCACACCTTC.